The 30 T cell receptor beta chains below all came from one sample that was sequenced in a study of cytomegalovirus exposure and HLA in healthy donors. PCR primers comprised 60 Vbeta and 13 Jbeta primers. Libraries were prepared by immunoSEQ multiplex PCR; TCRdb keeps only in-frame clonotypes and omits some of them. The table shows under 200,000 clones, with approximately 86% occurring only once. The sample taken for sequencing was PBMCs. These TCRs come from a woman in her 30s in good health and CMV-seronegative.

The chain is built from TRBV10-2 and TRBJ2-2, with a weak D call TRBD1 (6 bases). Deletions cut 8 bases from V and 4 bases from J, with 14 bases between. The CDR3 sequence is 14 residues long. Germline loops: CDR1 WSHSY, CDR2 SAAADI. Written as DNA, the CDR3 is TGCGCCAGCCAAGTGACAGGATCCACCGGGGAGCTGTTTTTT. It encodes CASQVTGSTGELFF.

This clone was counted between two and nine times. The CDR3 is CASIPEWGPMSNQPQHF. The DNA for the CDR3 is TGTGCCAGCATCCCGGAGTGGGGCCCCATGTCCAATCAGCCCCAGCATTTT. The chain links TRBV21-1 to TRBJ1-5; no check of the table's D call, TRBD1, against the DNA was made. TRBV21-1 corresponds to a pseudogene. CDR3 length: 17 amino acids.

The chain links TRBV2 to TRBJ2-7; tentative D call: TRBD1 (6 bases). V was shortened by 6 bases and J by 1 base, with 16 bases between the two germline ends. Germline assignment: CDR1 SNHLY and CDR2 FYNNEI. There are 15 residues in the CDR3. CDR3 coding DNA: TGTGCCAGCAGCGCTACAGGGCTTCGGTCCTACGAGCAGTACTTC. As protein: CASSATGLRSYEQYF.

This chain joins TRBV6-5 and TRBJ2-7; 7 nucleotides match TRBD2. The V gene's germline CDR1 is MNHEY and CDR2 SVGAGI. J gave up 3 bases and V 2 bases, and 7 bases lay outside the gene matches. This CDR3 has 15 residues. The CDR3 bases are TGTGCCAGCAGTTACAGTTCTGGGGGGGTCTACGAGCAGTACTTC. Translated: CASSYSSGGVYEQYF.

This chain uses TRBV11-2 with TRBJ2-1; 11 bases are shared with TRBD2. CDR3 size: 17 residues. The germline gives CDR1 SGHAT, CDR2 FQNNGV. Trimming at V came to 5 bases and at J to 4 bases, leaving 10 bases not matched to a gene. CDR3 in amino acids: CASSLRHGTSGYNEQFF. CDR3 DNA: TGTGCCAGCAGCCTTCGCCACGGGACTAGCGGATACAATGAGCAGTTCTTC. The complete variable domain, with remaining parts taken from reference TRBV11-2 and TRBJ2-1, reads EAGVAQSPRYKIIEKRQSVAFWCNPISGHATLYWYQQILGQGPKLLIQFQNNGVVDDSQLPKDRFSAERLKGVDSTLKIQPAKLEDSAVYLCASSLRHGTSGYNEQFFGPGTRLTVL.

The chain combines TRBV7-3 with TRBJ2-1; 12 nucleotides agree with TRBD2. Germline V gene lookup returns CDR1 SGHTA and CDR2 FQGTGA. The CDR3 covers 15 residues. The V and J ends lost 5 bases and 4 bases, in that order; junction bases with no gene match: 3. DNA of the CDR3: TGTGCCAGCAGCAACGGACTAGCGGGGTACAATGAGCAGTTCTTC. This encodes CASSNGLAGYNEQFF.

The chain uses TRBV7-9 and TRBJ2-7; D possibly corresponds to TRBD1 (6 bases). The V end lost 6 bases, the J end lost 3 bases, and 18 bases lay between the germline ends. The germline V gene has CDR1 SEHNR and CDR2 FQNEAQ (reference sequence). The CDR3 is 15 amino acids. The CDR3 DNA follows: TGTGCCAGCAGATTGGGAGCTGGACAGAACTACGAGCAGTACTTC. The encoded protein is CASRLGAGQNYEQYF.

The V gene is TRBV11-2, the J gene TRBJ2-7, with 10 bases fitting TRBD1. This CDR3 is 15 amino acids long. Trimming at V came to 5 bases and at J to 2 bases, leaving 6 bases not matched to a gene. Germline V CDR1 and CDR2: SGHAT, FQNNGV. CDR3 loop: CASSRDRGPPYEQYF. CDR3 coding DNA: TGTGCCAGCAGCCGCGACAGGGGGCCCCCCTACGAGCAGTACTTC.

The chain is built from TRBV28 and TRBJ2-3, with TRBD1 matching over 8 bases. Germline V gives CDR1 MDHEN, CDR2 SYDVKM. This CDR3 is built from 15 residues. The J segment lost 3 bases and the V segment lost 7 bases, leaving 9 bases of the junction unmatched. This chain's CDR3 is CASNLQGASTDTQYF. CDR3 nucleotides: TGTGCCAGCAACCTCCAGGGGGCTAGTACAGATACGCAGTATTTT.

This chain links TRBV11-1 with TRBJ2-5; TRBD1 matches at 7 bases. The length of the CDR3 is 15 residues. Germline V gene lookup returns CDR1 SGHAT and CDR2 FQDESV (reference sequence). J lost 2 bases, V lost 6 bases, and 9 bases had no gene match. The CDR3 sequence is CASSVPGGNQETQYF. The CDR3 region has the DNA TGTGCCAGCAGTGTCCCAGGGGGAAATCAAGAGACCCAGTACTTC. The full variable domain, completed using reference TRBV11-1 and TRBJ2-5, is EAEVAQSPRYKITEKSQAVAFWCDPISGHATLYWYRQILGQGPELLVQFQDESVVDDSQLPKDRFSAERLKGVDSTLKIQPAELGDSAMYLCASSVPGGNQETQYFGPGTRLLVL.

The table lists this clone with a count of one. The chain is built from TRBV5-1 and TRBJ1-2, with TRBD1 matching 7 bases. The CDR3 is 15 amino acids. Trimming at V came to 0 bases and at J to 6 bases, leaving 8 bases not matched to a gene. Germline CDR1 SGHRS, CDR2 YFSETQ. The CDR3 loop reads CASSLAGQVLNGYTF. CDR3 nucleotide sequence: TGCGCCAGCAGCTTGGCCGGACAGGTCCTTAATGGCTACACCTTC.

The gene calls are TRBV9 and TRBJ2-2; 8 bases map to TRBD1. The V gene end was trimmed by 3 bases and the J gene end by 6 bases; junction bases not matched to a gene: 10. The germline CDR1 and CDR2 sequences are SGDLS and YYNGEE. The CDR3 extends over 16 amino acids. The CDR3 protein is CASSEQGQGIAGELFF. CDR3 DNA sequence: TGTGCCAGCAGCGAGCAAGGACAGGGAATTGCCGGGGAGCTGTTTTTT.

This chain joins TRBV9 and TRBJ2-7; a weak D match, TRBD2 (6 bases). Germline V gene sequence: CDR1 SGDLS, CDR2 YYNGEE. The V and J ends lost 3 bases and 0 bases respectively, with 13 bases between them. This CDR3 has 15 residues. The CDR3 region is CASSAKAGPSYEQYF. The CDR3 DNA is TGTGCCAGCAGCGCGAAAGCGGGTCCCTCCTACGAGCAGTACTTC.

The chain combines TRBV5-1 with TRBJ2-5, with D maybe TRBD1 (6 bases). The V gene lost 4 bases and the J gene lost 2 bases, with 12 bases spanning the gap. The CDR3 runs to 14 residues. Looked up from germline, CDR1 is SGHRS and CDR2 is YFSETQ. CDR3 DNA: TGCGCCAGCAGCCCGAATGGACAGCAAGAGACCCAGTACTTC. Protein sequence: CASSPNGQQETQYF.

This clone was picked up a small number of times. This chain uses TRBV4-2 with TRBJ2-7, with D maybe TRBD1 (6 bases). The CDR3 is 17 amino acids. Trimming stripped 1 base from V and 6 bases from J, with 22 bases between. Germline V gene sequence: CDR1 LGHNA, CDR2 YNFKEQ. DNA for the CDR3: TGTGCCAGCAGCCAAGTCGATCTGGGGACACAGGGTAGCGAGCAGTACTTC. Protein product: CASSQVDLGTQGSEQYF.

J is TRBJ2-3 and V is TRBV6-6, with D possibly being TRBD1 (6 bases). This CDR3 comprises 14 residues. Germline assignment: CDR1 MNHNY and CDR2 SVGAGI (reference sequence). V was clipped by 2 bases and J by 3 bases, with 9 bases between them. CDR3 protein: CASSYRTGTDTQYF. The CDR3 DNA reads TGTGCCAGCAGTTACCGAACAGGGACAGATACGCAGTATTTT.

With respect to this clone: One end of the junction varies from germline; a read error may be responsible. This chain uses TRBV7-7 with TRBJ2-5; TRBD2 is a possible D gene (5 bases). This CDR3 is 11 amino acids long. Per germline, CDR1 SSHAT and CDR2 FNYEAQ (reference sequence). CDR3 sequence: CASSLGGTQYF. The CDR3, as DNA: TGTGCTAGCAGCTTAGGAGGGACCCAGTACTTC.

V and J are TRBV20-1 and TRBJ1-2; TRBD1 is a possible D gene (6 bases). Germline loops: CDR1 DFQATT, CDR2 SNEGSKA (reference sequence). The V end was cut by 6 bases, the J end by 4 bases, with 9 bases between. The CDR3 is 11 residues long. CDR3 DNA sequence: TGCAGTGCGGGCAGGGGCTATGGCTACACCTTC. This gives the protein CSAGRGYGYTF.

The chain has TRBV4-1 and TRBJ2-7, with D unclear. Germline loops: CDR1 MGHRA, CDR2 YSYEKL. Between the trimmed V and J ends, which lost 1 base and 5 bases, there was a span of 3 bases. The CDR3 runs 11 residues. The CDR3 nucleotides are TGCGCCAGCAGCCAAGCCGACGAGCAGTACTTC. Translating gives CASSQADEQYF.

The chain has TRBV27 and TRBJ2-7; D possibly corresponds to TRBD1 (6 bases). V lost 6 bases, J lost 0 bases, and 15 bases lay in between. The CDR3 has 15 residues. CDR1 is MNHEY and CDR2 is SMNVEV in the germline V gene (reference sequence). CDR3 coding DNA: TGTGCCAGCAGACTTGGGACAATGAGCTCCTACGAGCAGTACTTC. Translated, it gives CASRLGTMSSYEQYF.

The chain links TRBV9 to TRBJ2-5; the D gene is possibly TRBD2 (6 bases). CDR1 and CDR2 from the germline V gene are SGDLS and YYNGEE. V lost 1 base, J lost 6 bases, and 13 bases lay in between. The CDR3 spans 14 residues. CDR3 region: CASSVREGGQTQYF. DNA of the CDR3: TGTGCCAGCAGCGTACGTGAGGGAGGTCAGACCCAGTACTTC.

The chain links TRBV6-4 to TRBJ2-3; D remains unclear. The V end was cut by 0 bases, the J end by 0 bases, with 10 bases between. Per germline, CDR1 MRHNA and CDR2 SNTAGT. The CDR3 length is 16 residues. CDR3 loop: CASSDSIKESTDTQYF. DNA of the CDR3: TGTGCCAGCAGTGACTCGATAAAGGAGAGCACAGATACGCAGTATTTT.

This chain links TRBV7-6 with TRBJ1-1; tentative D call: TRBD1 (6 bases). Trimming removed 5 bases from V and 4 bases from J, with 14 bases in between. This CDR3 has 14 amino acids. Germline CDR1 reads SGHVS; CDR2 reads FNYEAQ. The CDR3 coding sequence is TGTGCCAGCAGCCATCAGGGGTACGGCACTGAAGCTTTCTTT. This codes for CASSHQGYGTEAFF.

The J gene is TRBJ1-2, the V gene TRBV28; D may be TRBD1 (5 bases). Deletions cut 0 bases from V and 7 bases from J, with 12 bases between. The CDR3 has 14 residues. CDR1 is MDHEN, CDR2 SYDVKM, per germline. The CDR3 reads CASSLWGRVAGYTF. CDR3 bases: TGTGCCAGCAGTTTATGGGGGCGCGTAGCTGGCTACACCTTC.

This clone was counted a single time. J is TRBJ2-7 and V is TRBV6-6, with D unclear. Trimming took 2 bases from V and 3 from J, leaving 11 bases between them. The CDR3 runs 14 residues. CDR1 is MNHNY, CDR2 SVGAGI, per germline (reference sequence). DNA of the CDR3: TGTGCCAGCAGTTACGTTAGCACGAACTACGAGCAGTACTTC. This translates into CASSYVSTNYEQYF.

The V and J genes are TRBV9 and TRBJ1-1, with a weak D call TRBD1 (6 bases). CDR1 is SGDLS, CDR2 YYNGEE, per germline. V lost 4 bases to trimming and J lost 3 bases, with 10 bases between them. CDR3 length: 13 residues. The CDR3 DNA reads TGTGCCAGCAGCCTTTGGACAGACACTGAAGCTTTCTTT. Translation: CASSLWTDTEAFF.

The V call is TRBV6-1, the J call TRBJ1-5; D is unresolved. The CDR3 consists of 12 residues. CDR1 and CDR2 (germline): MNHNS, SASEGT. With 5 bases removed from V and 5 bases from J, the gap between germline ends came to 7 bases. Here the CDR3 reads CASSFSDQPQHF. The CDR3 DNA reads as TGTGCCAGCAGTTTCTCCGATCAGCCCCAGCATTTT.

J is TRBJ2-7 and V is TRBV19; D is undetermined. V lost 6 bases to trimming and J lost 4 bases, with 10 bases between them. CDR1 and CDR2 (germline): LNHDA, SQIVND (reference sequence). This CDR3 is 12 amino acids long. The CDR3 here is CASRGRTYEQYF. DNA for the CDR3: TGTGCCAGTAGGGGCCGAACTTACGAGCAGTACTTC.

V and J are TRBV5-1 and TRBJ2-5, with TRBD1 identical over 10 bases. TRBJ2-7 explains the end of the DNA better; the J call may be wrong. Germline CDR1 is SGHRS and CDR2 is YFSETQ. This CDR3 has 14 residues. The chain's CDR3 is CASSIPGTGVEQYF. The CDR3 DNA follows: TGCGCCAGCAGCATTCCCGGGACAGGGGTCGAGCAGTACTTC.

The V and J genes are TRBV5-1 and TRBJ2-5, with 15 bases fitting TRBD2. Germline CDR1 is SGHRS and CDR2 is YFSETQ. V trimming: 9 bases; J trimming: 5 bases; junction bases outside the gene matches: 8. The CDR3 sequence is 15 residues long. The DNA of the CDR3 is TGCGCCACCGGGACTAGCGGGGGGCCGGGGGAGACCCAGTACTTC. Protein: CATGTSGGPGETQYF.